The clone carrying this T cell receptor beta chain has a count of ten or more. The sample is drawn from a study of T cells in Graves' hyperthyroidism and ophthalmopathy. Diagnosis relied on clinical symptoms, serum thyroxine and TRAb, thyroid ultrasound and orbital computed tomography. CDR3 length: 14 amino acids. V gave up 2 bases and J gave up 6 bases, with 14 bases separating them. It was RNA transcripts that yielded the amplified TCR beta CDR3 regions. HTBI primers were used for first-round RT-PCR of the TCR CDR3. TCRdb reprocessed the multiplex PCR reads via MiXCR and lists one record per CDR3 protein. The sample gives under 700,000 distinct CDR3 sequences, approximately 15% of which show up once; about 20% is in the top ten.

The sequence derives from a young woman with Graves' hyperthyroidism. The chain employs TRBV12-3 or TRBV12-4 and TRBJ2-7; D may correspond to TRBD1 or TRBD2 (5 bases each). Source material: blood. Written as DNA, the CDR3 is TGTGCCAGCAGTTTACGTCGGGGTGGGGGCGAGCAGTACTTC. The encoded protein is CASSLRRGGGEQYF.